Shown below are 17 T cell receptor beta chains from a single sample sequenced in a study of molecular identifiers for immune sequencing clone quantification. A single record per CDR3 protein comes from TCRdb applying MiXCR to the PCR reads. The sample lists about 630,000 distinct CDR3 sequences; approximately 24% were seen once. Specimen: naive CD8+ T cells from blood, with Jurkat cell RNA spiked in. Subset reported: FACS-sorted CD8+CD4-CCR7+CD45RA+ naive T cells. Receptor source: a human donor in good health. Some libraries in this study had Jurkat cell RNA spiked in.

This sequence joins TRBV4-3 and TRBJ2-1; D is ambiguous. Germline CDR1 reads LGHNA; CDR2 reads YSLEER. The ends were cut back, 8 bases at V and 0 bases at J, with 17 bases in the middle. CDR3 size: 16 residues. DNA for the CDR3: TGCGCCAGCGGCCGAGTTCCGAAGGGCTCCTACAATGAGCAGTTCTTC. Its protein product is CASGRVPKGSYNEQFF.

This clonotype occurred many times. The gene calls are TRBV7-9 and TRBJ1-1, with 10 bases aligning to TRBD1. CDR3 length: 15 residues. The junction had 12 bases not matched to a gene; V was cut back by 4 bases and J by 10 bases. CDR1 and CDR2 from the germline V gene are SEHNR and FQNEAQ (reference sequence). The CDR3 sequence: CASSSPGETGGRAFF. The CDR3 bases are TGTGCCAGCAGCTCCCCCGGTGAGACAGGGGGCCGAGCTTTCTTT.

The gene calls are TRBV6-6 and TRBJ1-1; 8 bases map to TRBD1. Germline CDR1 and CDR2: MNHNY and SVGAGI (reference sequence). The CDR3 has 14 residues. The ends lost 5 bases at V and 3 bases at J; junction bases unmatched: 5. The CDR3 loop reads CASSEQDRDTEAFF. The CDR3 bases are TGTGCCAGCAGTGAACAGGACAGGGACACTGAAGCTTTCTTT.

The chain recombines TRBV7-9 with TRBJ1-2, with 7 bases identical to TRBD1. CDR1 and CDR2 from the germline V gene are SEHNR and FQNEAQ (reference sequence). Losses at the gene ends were 5 bases for V and 6 bases for J; bases not matched to a gene: 3. This CDR3 region has 12 residues. The CDR3 bases are TGTGCCAGCAGCCCAGGGGGAAATGGCTACACCTTC. It codes for CASSPGGNGYTF.

In its sample, this clonotype was seen a few times. The chain joins TRBV28 to TRBJ2-3; a possible D gene is TRBD2 (6 bases). The CDR3 totals 20 residues. Germline CDR1 and CDR2: MDHEN and SYDVKM. V was cut by 4 bases and J by 5 bases, with 31 bases left in between. CDR3 sequence: CASSSPTGGAQALLVDTQYF. The CDR3 nucleotides are TGTGCCAGCAGTTCCCCTACTGGCGGGGCACAGGCCCTGTTGGTAGATACGCAGTATTTT.

This clonotype was counted ten times or more. In nucleotides, the CDR3 is TGTGCCACCAGCTCAATAGCGGATGCCACAGATACGCAGTATTTT. It yields the protein CATSSIADATDTQYF. V usage is TRBV24-1 and J usage is TRBJ2-3, with D possibly TRBD2 on 6 matching bases. The CDR3 is made up of 15 amino acids. Deletions cut 7 bases from V and 2 bases from J, with 15 bases between. The germline CDR1 and CDR2 sequences are KGHDR and SFDVKD.

The DNA for the CDR3 is TGTGCCAGCAGTGTGGGAGGGGGGGCCTATGAGCAGTTCTTC. It encodes CASSVGGGAYEQFF. V is TRBV12-3 or TRBV12-4 and J is TRBJ2-1; the D gene is possibly TRBD2 (7 bases). The CDR3 is made up of 14 amino acids. Trimming left V 5 bases short and J 8 bases short, with 16 bases between.

A single count supports this clonotype. The chain has TRBV19 and TRBJ2-3, with a weak D call TRBD2 (5 bases). The germline CDR1 and CDR2 sequences are LNHDA and SQIVND (reference sequence). Trimming removed 3 bases from V and 1 base from J, with 17 bases in between. The CDR3 has 17 amino acids. The DNA of the CDR3 is TGTGCCAGTAGTATCCGACCCACGTTGGGAGGCACAGATACGCAGTATTTT. It codes for CASSIRPTLGGTDTQYF.

This clonotype has just one count. Germline is not matched at one junction end, which may reflect a read error. This sequence joins TRBV7-9 and TRBJ2-4; D is unresolved. The CDR3 length is 18 residues. CDR1 SEHNR and CDR2 FQNEAQ come from the germline V gene (reference sequence). As DNA, the CDR3 is TGTGCCGGCAGCCCCTCGGAATGGACCAGGTCGCCCAAAAACATTCAGTACTTC. It translates to CAGSPSEWTRSPKNIQYF.

This clonotype has a handful of counts. The chain links TRBV12-3 or TRBV12-4 to TRBJ1-1, with D uncertain. CDR3 size: 17 residues. The V end lost 5 bases, the J end lost 1 base, and 20 bases lay between the germline ends. This CDR3 is CASSPTEAQLPNTEAFF. For the CDR3, the DNA is TGTGCCAGCAGTCCCACCGAGGCACAGCTACCGAACACTGAAGCTTTCTTT.

This chain connects TRBV20-1 to TRBJ2-6; D is unclear. Trimming shortened V by 1 base and J by 0 bases, and 7 bases separated the two germline ends. The CDR3 runs 15 residues. Germline CDR1 and CDR2: DFQATT and SNEGSKA (reference sequence). CDR3 sequence (DNA): TGCAGTGCTAGAGTTGTGGACTCTGGGGCCAACGTCCTGACTTTC. Encoded protein: CSARVVDSGANVLTF.

This clonotype was observed many times. The chain recombines TRBV6-6 with TRBJ2-3; 7 nucleotides agree with TRBD2. Germline-derived CDR1 and CDR2 are MNHNY and SVGAGI (reference sequence). The CDR3 has 14 amino acids. With 8 bases clipped from V and 2 bases from J, the junction kept 7 bases outside the gene matches. This CDR3 is CASSRSGDTDTQYF. Written as DNA, the CDR3 is TGTGCCAGCTCCCGAAGCGGGGACACAGATACGCAGTATTTT.

The chain employs TRBV12-3 or TRBV12-4 and TRBJ1-5; D possibly corresponds to TRBD1 (6 bases). V lost 4 bases to trimming and J lost 4 bases, with 14 bases between them. The CDR3 spans 15 residues. This CDR3 reads CASSSTGARNQPQHF. In DNA form, the CDR3 reads TGTGCCAGCAGTTCCACGGGGGCCCGAAATCAGCCCCAGCATTTT.

This chain's CDR3 is CASSGTGTSFETQYF. CDR3 nucleotides: TGTGCCAGCAGTGGTACCGGGACTAGTTTTGAGACCCAGTACTTC. This sequence joins TRBV2 and TRBJ2-5, with 8 bases matching TRBD2. CDR3 length: 15 residues. V trimming: 4 bases; J trimming: 5 bases; junction bases outside the gene matches: 9. Germline V gene sequence: CDR1 SNHLY, CDR2 FYNNEI.

The chain employs TRBV9 and TRBJ2-2; 9 nucleotides line up with TRBD2. Looked up from germline, CDR1 is SGDLS and CDR2 is YYNGEE. The CDR3 contains 15 residues. The V gene end was trimmed by 3 bases and the J gene end by 2 bases; junction bases not matched to a gene: 2. The chain's CDR3 is CASSAGTSNTGELFF. In nucleotides, the CDR3 is TGTGCCAGCAGCGCCGGGACTAGCAACACCGGGGAGCTGTTTTTT.

This chain uses TRBV19 with TRBJ1-5, with a weak D call TRBD1 (6 bases). Germline values: CDR1 LNHDA, CDR2 SQIVND (reference sequence). This CDR3 contains 15 residues. V lost 5 bases to trimming and J lost 2 bases, with 13 bases between them. CDR3 sequence (DNA): TGTGCCAGTAGTTTCGGCCGGGGGCGCAATCAGCCCCAGCATTTT. It is translated as CASSFGRGRNQPQHF.

This sequence joins TRBV11-2 and TRBJ2-7, with D hard to call. The CDR3 has 14 amino acids. Trimming removed 3 bases at V and 3 bases at J, with 12 bases between. Germline V gene sequence: CDR1 SGHAT, CDR2 FQNNGV. This chain's CDR3 is CASSLTAERYEQYF. CDR3 DNA sequence: TGTGCCAGCAGCTTGACGGCAGAGCGCTACGAGCAGTACTTC.